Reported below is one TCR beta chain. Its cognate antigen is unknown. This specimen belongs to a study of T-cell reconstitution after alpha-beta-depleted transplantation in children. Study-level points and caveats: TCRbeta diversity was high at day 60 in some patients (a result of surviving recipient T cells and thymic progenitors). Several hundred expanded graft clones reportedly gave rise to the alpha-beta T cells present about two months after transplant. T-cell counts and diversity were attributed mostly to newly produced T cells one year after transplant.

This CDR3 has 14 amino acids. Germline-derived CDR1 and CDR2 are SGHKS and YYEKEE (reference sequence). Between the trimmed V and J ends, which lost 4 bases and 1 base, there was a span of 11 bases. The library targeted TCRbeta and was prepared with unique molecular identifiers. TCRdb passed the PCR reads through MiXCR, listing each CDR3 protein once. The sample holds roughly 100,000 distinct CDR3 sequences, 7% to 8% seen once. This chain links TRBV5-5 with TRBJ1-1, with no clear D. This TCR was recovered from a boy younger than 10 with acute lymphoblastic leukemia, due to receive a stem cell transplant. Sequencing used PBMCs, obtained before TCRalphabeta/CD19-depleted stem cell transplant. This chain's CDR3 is CASSRAAENTEAFF. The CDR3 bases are TGTGCCAGCAGCAGGGCAGCAGAGAACACTGAAGCTTTCTTT.